Here is one T cell receptor (beta chain) with its context. This entry belongs to a study of OX40 agonist ivuxolimab in advanced cancers. Germline CDR1 and CDR2: KGHSH and LQKENI. The CDR3 runs to 16 residues. Trimming removed 3 bases at V and 0 bases at J, with 12 bases between. Generated by immunoSEQ multiplex PCR, the TCRdb table keeps only in-frame clones and is missing some. Of more than 80,000 clones listed, roughly 89% are singletons. The chain has TRBV18 and TRBJ1-3; TRBD1 might be the D (6 bases). Here the sequenced sample was CD4+ or CD8+ T cells sorted from blood, taken in a trial of the OX40 agonist ivuxolimab. This receptor was obtained from an adult with an advanced solid tumor such as melanoma, head and neck, liver or kidney cancer. The CDR3 DNA reads TGTGCCAGCTCACCCAGACAGGCTACCTCTGGAAACACCATATATTTT. Residues: CASSPRQATSGNTIYF.